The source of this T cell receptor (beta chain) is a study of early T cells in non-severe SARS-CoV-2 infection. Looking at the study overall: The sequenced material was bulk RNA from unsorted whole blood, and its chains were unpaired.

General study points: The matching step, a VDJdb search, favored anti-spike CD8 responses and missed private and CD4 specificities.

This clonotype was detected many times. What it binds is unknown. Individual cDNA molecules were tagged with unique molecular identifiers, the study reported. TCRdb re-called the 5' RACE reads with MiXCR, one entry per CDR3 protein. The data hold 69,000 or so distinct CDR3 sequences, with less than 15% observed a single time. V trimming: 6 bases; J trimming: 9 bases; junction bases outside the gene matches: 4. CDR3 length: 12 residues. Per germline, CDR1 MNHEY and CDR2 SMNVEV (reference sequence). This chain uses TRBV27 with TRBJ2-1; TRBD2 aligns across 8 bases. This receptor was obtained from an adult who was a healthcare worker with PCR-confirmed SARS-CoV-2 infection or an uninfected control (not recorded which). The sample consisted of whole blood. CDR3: CASRSGGGEQFF. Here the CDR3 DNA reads TGTGCCAGCAGGTCCGGGGGGGGTGAGCAGTTCTTC.